This T cell receptor beta chain emerged from a study of OX40 agonist ivuxolimab in advanced cancers. Study summary: At 0.01 to 10 mg/kg, ivuxolimab was administered intravenously to patients every 2 weeks.

The CDR3 is 13 amino acids. Germline lookup yields CDR1 SGHTA and CDR2 FQGNSA. With 1 base removed from V and 10 bases from J, the gap between germline ends came to 8 bases. Notes on this clone: Its antigen is not known.

Study-level findings and limits: Mean expanded clone counts were higher in CD8+ than CD4+ T cells. Among the least clonally expanded were partial responders at 0.1-3.0 mg/kg.

Assay used: immunoSEQ multiplex PCR; TCRdb lists only in-frame clones, some missing. The table lists about 69,000 clones, over 60% of them singletons. The rearrangement links TRBV7-2 to TRBJ1-6, with D possibly matching TRBD1 (6 bases). The material was CD4+ or CD8+ T cells sorted from blood, obtained in a trial of the OX40 agonist ivuxolimab. This clonotype was sampled from an adult with an advanced solid tumor such as melanoma, head and neck, liver or kidney cancer. CDR3: CASSLGQESPLHF. CDR3 bases: TGTGCCAGCAGCTTAGGACAGGAATCACCCCTCCACTTT.